These 24 T cell receptor beta chains share one sample of origin, sequenced in a study of cytomegalovirus exposure and HLA in healthy donors. The PCR contained 60 Vbeta and 13 Jbeta primers. The table came from immunoSEQ multiplex PCR; TCRdb's copy has only in-frame clones and leaves some out. The table lists 95,000 to 150,000 clones. Sample: PBMCs. Receptors originate from a man aged 25 to 40 in good health and CMV-seronegative.

The rearrangement joins TRBV2 to TRBJ2-7; 8 nucleotides agree with TRBD2. With 4 bases clipped from V and 2 bases from J, the junction kept 7 bases outside the gene matches. The CDR3 contains 15 residues. In germline, CDR1 is SNHLY, CDR2 FYNNEI. The CDR3 bases are TGTGCCAGCAGTGGGTCTAGCGGGCACACCTACGAGCAGTACTTC. It encodes CASSGSSGHTYEQYF.

The chain employs TRBV5-8 and TRBJ2-2, with TRBD2 matching over 12 bases. With V trimmed by 2 bases and J by 3 bases, 5 bases remained unmatched. This CDR3 is 17 amino acids long. Germline V gives CDR1 SGHTS, CDR2 YDEGEE. The CDR3 nucleotides read TGTGCCAGCAGCTTCCCGACTAGCGGGAGTGACACCGGGGAGCTGTTTTTT. This encodes CASSFPTSGSDTGELFF.

V is TRBV5-1 and J is TRBJ2-7; 8 bases map to TRBD1. Germline V gene sequence: CDR1 SGHRS, CDR2 YFSETQ. The CDR3 totals 17 residues. J gave up 3 bases and V 1 base, and 12 bases lay outside the gene matches. As DNA, the CDR3 is TGCGCCAGCAGCTTGACCTTTTTCCGGGACAGGAACTACGAGCAGTACTTC. Its protein product is CASSLTFFRDRNYEQYF.

The chain uses TRBV30 and TRBJ2-3, with a possible D match to TRBD2 (5 bases). Germline CDR1 GTSNPN, CDR2 SVGIG (reference sequence). V lost 5 bases and J 5 bases, leaving 14 bases between the germline ends. The CDR3 loop spans 13 amino acids. CDR3 in DNA: TGTGCCTGGGTGGTGGGAGTTCTAGATACGCAGTATTTT. The encoded protein is CAWVVGVLDTQYF.

The genes are TRBV7-8 and TRBJ2-1; D is unresolved. Germline V gene sequence: CDR1 SGHVS, CDR2 FQNEAQ. There are 12 residues in the CDR3. V lost 0 bases and J 12 bases, leaving 9 bases between the germline ends. CDR3 amino acids: CASSLARSPQFF. The CDR3 DNA sequence: TGTGCCAGCAGCTTAGCCAGATCCCCGCAGTTCTTC. The variable domain in full, with the rest retrieved from reference TRBV7-8 and TRBJ2-1, is GAGVSQSPRYKVAKRGQDVALRCDPISGHVSLFWYQQALGQGPEFLTYFQNEAQLDKSGLPSDRFFAERPEGSVSTLKIQRTQQEDSAVYLCASSLARSPQFFGPGTRLTVL.

The CDR3 is CASSLSRGSEGEKLFF. CDR3 nucleotide sequence: TGTGCCAGCAGCTTGAGTAGGGGTTCGGAGGGTGAAAAACTGTTTTTT. This sequence joins TRBV7-8 and TRBJ1-4, with a possible D match to TRBD1 (5 bases). The V gene lost 3 bases and the J gene lost 7 bases, with 18 bases spanning the gap. Germline-derived CDR1 and CDR2 are SGHVS and FQNEAQ. The CDR3 is 16 residues long.

The gene calls are TRBV30 and TRBJ1-2; 10 nucleotides agree with TRBD1. CDR3 size: 14 residues. The V and J ends lost 5 bases and 3 bases, in that order; junction bases with no gene match: 6. Germline V CDR1 and CDR2: GTSNPN, SVGIG (reference sequence). In nucleotides, the CDR3 is TGTGCCTGGGGCCGGGACAGGGGAGACTATGGCTACACCTTC. It specifies CAWGRDRGDYGYTF.

This chain joins TRBV27 and TRBJ2-3; tentatively, D is TRBD2 (5 bases). V lost 6 bases and J lost 1, with 8 bases in between. This CDR3 comprises 13 residues. The V gene's germline CDR1 is MNHEY and CDR2 SMNVEV (reference sequence). The CDR3 DNA sequence: TGTGCCAGCAGGTTTAGCGGCACAGATACGCAGTATTTT. It yields the protein CASRFSGTDTQYF.

V is TRBV2 and J is TRBJ2-5, with 13 bases identical to TRBD2. CDR3 size: 17 residues. With V trimmed by 4 bases and J by 1 base, 6 bases remained unmatched. Germline values: CDR1 SNHLY, CDR2 FYNNEI. The CDR3 bases are TGTGCCAGCAGTGTTACTAGCGGGAGGGCCTCCCAAGAGACCCAGTACTTC. It translates to CASSVTSGRASQETQYF.

This chain connects TRBV28 to TRBJ2-7; TRBD2 matches at 10 bases. Germline-derived CDR1 and CDR2 are MDHEN and SYDVKM. The V segment lost 5 bases and the J segment 3 bases; nucleotides outside the gene matches: 10. The CDR3 spans 16 residues. Here the CDR3 reads CASSGVSGRPVYEQYF. In DNA form, the CDR3 reads TGTGCCAGCAGTGGGGTTAGCGGGAGGCCAGTCTACGAGCAGTACTTC. Looking up the rest from reference TRBV28 and TRBJ2-7 gives the full variable domain: DVKVTQSSRYLVKRTGEKVFLECVQDMDHENMFWYRQDPGLGLRLIYFSYDVKMKEKGDIPEGYSVSREKKERFSLILESASTNQTSMYLCASSGVSGRPVYEQYFGPGTRLTVT.

The chain is built from TRBV4-1 and TRBJ1-4; D perhaps matches TRBD1 (6 bases). This CDR3 has 16 amino acids. Deletions cut 0 bases from V and 7 bases from J, with 15 bases between. Germline V CDR1 and CDR2: MGHRA, YSYEKL. CDR3 loop: CASSQDIWGLREKLFF. As DNA, the CDR3 is TGCGCCAGCAGCCAAGATATATGGGGGCTCCGTGAAAAACTGTTTTTT.

V is TRBV6-5 and J is TRBJ2-5, with TRBD1 as a possible D gene (6 bases). Per the germline V gene, CDR1 is MNHEY and CDR2 is SVGAGI. CDR3 length: 14 residues. Trimming removed 6 bases at V and 11 bases at J, with 22 bases between. The CDR3 DNA reads TGTGCCAGCAGCTACGACTACTCCGAGGGGGAGCAGTACTTC. Translation gives CASSYDYSEGEQYF.

The rearrangement joins TRBV5-1 to TRBJ1-6; D perhaps matches TRBD1 (5 bases). CDR3 length: 14 residues. V dropped 2 bases and J dropped 6 bases, with 9 bases sitting between them. Germline V gene sequence: CDR1 SGHRS, CDR2 YFSETQ. CDR3 residues: CASSLGESNSPLHF. Written as DNA, the CDR3 is TGCGCCAGCAGCTTAGGGGAAAGTAATTCACCCCTCCACTTT.

The chain couples TRBV7-8 to TRBJ1-2; 7 nucleotides match TRBD1. V lost 0 bases and J lost 8; bases outside the gene matches: 15. Germline V lookup: CDR1 SGHVS, CDR2 FQNEAQ. The CDR3 contains 17 residues. The CDR3 is CASSLARFGGQTKGYTF. For the CDR3, the DNA is TGTGCCAGCAGCTTAGCGAGATTTGGGGGACAGACCAAGGGCTACACCTTC.

In DNA, the CDR3 is TGCAGCGTAGATAACAGCTATGGCTACACCTTC. Protein sequence: CSVDNSYGYTF. J is TRBJ1-2 and V is TRBV29-1; D gene ambiguous. In germline, CDR1 is SQVTM, CDR2 ANQGSEA. Deletions cut 6 bases from V and 4 bases from J, with 9 bases between. This CDR3 has 11 amino acids. Full variable domain (remainder filled in from reference TRBV29-1 and TRBJ1-2): SAVISQKPSRDICQRGTSLTIQCQVDSQVTMMFWYRQQPGQSLTLIATANQGSEATYESGFVIDKFPISRPNLTFSTLTVSNMSPEDSSIYLCSVDNSYGYTFGSGTRLTVV.

J is TRBJ2-7 and V is TRBV28; 8 bases agree with TRBD1. V shed 5 bases, J shed 5 bases, and the junction held 11 bases outside the gene matches. Per the germline V gene, CDR1 is MDHEN and CDR2 is SYDVKM. This CDR3 spans 15 amino acids. The CDR3 sequence: CASSTQGQGGDEQYF. The CDR3 bases are TGTGCCAGCAGTACGCAAGGACAGGGAGGCGACGAGCAGTACTTC.

The V gene is TRBV7-9, the J gene TRBJ2-3; 8 nucleotides match TRBD1. Losses at the gene ends were 3 bases for V and 5 bases for J; bases not matched to a gene: 4. The germline CDR1 and CDR2 sequences are SEHNR and FQNEAQ (reference sequence). The CDR3 length is 14 residues. DNA of the CDR3: TGTGCCAGCAGCTTCCGACAGGGGATAGATACGCAGTATTTT. Translated, it gives CASSFRQGIDTQYF.

This chain joins TRBV4-1 and TRBJ2-7, with 9 bases matching TRBD2. The trim removed 0 bases at V and 0 bases at J, leaving 6 bases unmatched. CDR3 length: 17 amino acids. CDR1 MGHRA and CDR2 YSYEKL come from the germline V gene. As DNA, the CDR3 is TGCGCCAGCAGCCAAGATCTTAAGCGGGAGGTCTCCTACGAGCAGTACTTC. Its protein product is CASSQDLKREVSYEQYF.

The chain couples TRBV29-1 to TRBJ1-4; no firm D call. Germline V gives CDR1 SQVTM, CDR2 ANQGSEA. The CDR3 totals 12 residues. Deletions cut 6 bases from V and 8 bases from J, with 13 bases between. CDR3 sequence (DNA): TGCAGCGTCCGACATGATCAGGAAAAACTGTTTTTT. Its translation: CSVRHDQEKLFF.

DNA for the CDR3: TGTGCCAGCTCACCGACTAGCGGGAGTGGGGATGAGCAGTTCTTC. As protein: CASSPTSGSGDEQFF. V usage is TRBV18 and J usage is TRBJ2-1; 12 bases are a match to TRBD2. Per the germline V gene, CDR1 is KGHSH and CDR2 is LQKENI. CDR3 length equals 15 residues. Losses at the gene ends were 3 bases for V and 8 bases for J; bases not matched to a gene: 5.

The CDR3 nucleotides read TGTGCCAGCAGTGAATCCGAGATTGCGGGGAACAATGAGCAGTTCTTC. As protein: CASSESEIAGNNEQFF. V is TRBV25-1 and J is TRBJ2-1; the D gene is possibly TRBD2 (6 bases). Germline values: CDR1 MGHDK, CDR2 SYGVNS. Trimming cost V 1 base and J 5 bases, with 15 bases left between them. The CDR3 has 16 amino acids. Supplemented by reference TRBV25-1 and TRBJ2-1, the full variable domain reads EADIYQTPRYLVIGTGKKITLECSQTMGHDKMYWYQQDPGMELHLIHYSYGVNSTEKGDLSSESTVSRIRTEHFPLTLESARPSHTSQYLCASSESEIAGNNEQFFGPGTRLTVL.

V and J are TRBV30 and TRBJ2-5, with a weak D call TRBD1 (5 bases). V lost 3 bases and J lost 2, with 13 bases in between. The CDR3 extends over 14 amino acids. Germline V CDR1 and CDR2: GTSNPN, SVGIG (reference sequence). The DNA of the CDR3 is TGTGCCTGGAGCCAGGGAACACGGCAAGAGACCCAGTACTTC. Translated: CAWSQGTRQETQYF.

V usage is TRBV28 and J usage is TRBJ2-7; weak D call: TRBD1 (6 bases). Per the germline V gene, CDR1 is MDHEN and CDR2 is SYDVKM. The CDR3 extends over 13 amino acids. Trimming left V 7 bases short and J 1 base short, with 11 bases between. CDR3 sequence (DNA): TGTGCCAGCACCCTGGACAGTTCCTACGAGCAGTACTTC. It codes for CASTLDSSYEQYF.

The chain employs TRBV2 and TRBJ2-7; 8 bases are a match to TRBD1. V shed 8 bases and J 4 bases; nucleotides not matched to a gene: 7. Germline V gives CDR1 SNHLY, CDR2 FYNNEI. CDR3 length: 13 residues. Here the CDR3 DNA reads TGTGCCAGCGAGTTTGACAGGGGTTACGAGCAGTACTTC. It encodes CASEFDRGYEQYF. The complete variable domain, with remaining parts taken from reference TRBV2 and TRBJ2-7, reads EPEVTQTPSHQVTQMGQEVILRCVPISNHLYFYWYRQILGQKVEFLVSFYNNEISEKSEIFDDQFSVERPDGSNFTLKIRSTKLEDSAMYFCASEFDRGYEQYFGPGTRLTVT.